This section outlines one TCR beta chain sequence together with its context. The entry originates in a study of blood T cell repertoires in COVID-19. At the level of the study: The origin of the acute and convalescent COVID-19 samples was the United States, Italy and Spain. PBMCs, B-cell-depleted T cells, or T cells provided the cDNA or gDNA that made up the material.

The CDR3 sequence is 14 residues long. The junction had 8 bases not matched to a gene; V was cut back by 6 bases and J by 6 bases. The V gene's germline CDR1 is MNHEY and CDR2 SMNVEV (reference sequence). Study processing details: How many nucleated cells were present was estimated from reference gene primer amplification. The table came from immunoSEQ multiplex PCR; TCRdb's copy has only in-frame clones and leaves some out. V and J calls and clone size follow that table, whereas D and trimming were derived from the DNA. This sample has some 130,000 clones; 70% to 90% occur once, and the top ten carry more than 2%.

V usage is TRBV27 and J usage is TRBJ2-7, with TRBD1 matching 10 bases. The source of this sequence is a man aged 65-85 years with active COVID-19. Sequencing was done on a sample of peripheral blood. The CDR3 loop is CASRGQGRVSEQYF. The CDR3 nucleotides are TGTGCCAGCAGGGGACAGGGGAGGGTTAGCGAGCAGTACTTC.